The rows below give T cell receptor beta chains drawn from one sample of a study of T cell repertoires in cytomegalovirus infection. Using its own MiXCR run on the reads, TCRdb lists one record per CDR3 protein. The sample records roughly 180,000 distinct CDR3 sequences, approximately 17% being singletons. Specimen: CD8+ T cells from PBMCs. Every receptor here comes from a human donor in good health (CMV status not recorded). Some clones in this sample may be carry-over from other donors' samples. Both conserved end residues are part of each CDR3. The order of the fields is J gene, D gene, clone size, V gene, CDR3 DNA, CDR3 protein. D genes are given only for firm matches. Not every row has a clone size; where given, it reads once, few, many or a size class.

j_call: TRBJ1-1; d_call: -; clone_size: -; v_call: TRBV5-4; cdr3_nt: TGTGCCAGCAGCTTGCCCCCCCCGGGGAGCGCTGAAGCTTTCTTT; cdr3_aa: CASSLPPPGSAEAFF
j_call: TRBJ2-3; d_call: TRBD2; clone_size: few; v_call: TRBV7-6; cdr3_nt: TGTGCCAGCAGCGGACGGGGGGGGTTCACAGATACGCAGTATTTT; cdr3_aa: CASSGRGGFTDTQYF
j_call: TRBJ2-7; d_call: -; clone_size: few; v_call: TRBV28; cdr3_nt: TGTGCCAGCCGGGATCTCTCTGGCCACCAGGCCTCCTACGAGCAGTACTTC; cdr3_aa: CASRDLSGHQASYEQYF
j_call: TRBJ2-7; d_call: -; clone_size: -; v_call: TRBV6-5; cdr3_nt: TGTGCCAGCAGTTACGCAACAGGGTACGAGCAGTACTTC; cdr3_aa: CASSYATGYEQYF
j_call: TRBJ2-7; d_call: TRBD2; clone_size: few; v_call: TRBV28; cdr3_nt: TGTGCCAGCAGTCCCCGGGAGGTTGACGAGCAGTACTTC; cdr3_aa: CASSPREVDEQYF
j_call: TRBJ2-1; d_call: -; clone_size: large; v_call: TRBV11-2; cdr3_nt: TGTGCCAGCAGCTTAGATCCACTAAGCTCCTACAATGAGCAGTTCTTC; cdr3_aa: CASSLDPLSSYNEQFF
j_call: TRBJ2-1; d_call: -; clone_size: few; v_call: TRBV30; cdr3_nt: TGTGCCTGGAGTGTACTGGCTAGTAGCGAGCAGTTCTTC; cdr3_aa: CAWSVLASSEQFF
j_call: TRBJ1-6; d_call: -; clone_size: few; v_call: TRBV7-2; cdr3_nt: TGTGCCAGCCAAGACCGATATAATTCACCCCTCCACTTT; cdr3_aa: CASQDRYNSPLHF
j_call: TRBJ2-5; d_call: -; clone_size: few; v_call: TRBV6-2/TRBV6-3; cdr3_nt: TGTGCCAGCAGTTCCCAGGGAAACCAAGAGACCCAGTACTTC; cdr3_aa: CASSSQGNQETQYF
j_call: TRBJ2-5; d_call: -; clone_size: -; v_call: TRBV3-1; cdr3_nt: TGTGCCAGCAGCCAAGATTTCACACTGTCGAGTGACGGGGGTACTCAAGAGACCCAGTACTTC; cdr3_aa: CASSQDFTLSSDGGTQETQYF
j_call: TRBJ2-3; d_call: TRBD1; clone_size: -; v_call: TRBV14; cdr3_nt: TGTGCCAGCACCCTGGACAGGGGGCACACAGATACGCAGTATTTT; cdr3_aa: CASTLDRGHTDTQYF
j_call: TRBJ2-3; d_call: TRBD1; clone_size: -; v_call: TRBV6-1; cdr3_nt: TGTGCCAGCAGCCCCCAGACAGGGACATTGGATACGCAGTATTTT; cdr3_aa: CASSPQTGTLDTQYF
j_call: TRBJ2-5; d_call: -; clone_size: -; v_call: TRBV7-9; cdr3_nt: TGTGCCAGCAGCCCCAGGGACTACCAAGAGACCCAGTACTTC; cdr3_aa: CASSPRDYQETQYF
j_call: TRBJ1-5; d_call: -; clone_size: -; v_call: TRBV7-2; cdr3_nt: TGTGCCAGCAGCCATCTAGGGAGGCCGGATAGCAATCAGCCCCAGCATTTT; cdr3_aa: CASSHLGRPDSNQPQHF
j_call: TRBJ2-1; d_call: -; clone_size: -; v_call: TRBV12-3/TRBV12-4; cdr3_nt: TGTGCCAGCAGTCATCCCACAGAGAATGAGCAGTTCTTC; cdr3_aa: CASSHPTENEQFF
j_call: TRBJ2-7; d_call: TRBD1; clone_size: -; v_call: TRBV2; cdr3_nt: TGTGCCAGCAGGGACAGGGCGCTCTACGAGCAGTACTTC; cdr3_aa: CASRDRALYEQYF
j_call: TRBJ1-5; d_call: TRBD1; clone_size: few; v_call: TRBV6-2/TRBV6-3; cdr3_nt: TGTGCCAGCAGTTACGGGACAGGAATAAATCAGCCCCAGCATTTT; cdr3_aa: CASSYGTGINQPQHF
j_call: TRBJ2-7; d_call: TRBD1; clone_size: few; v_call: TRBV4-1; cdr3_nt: TGCGCCAGCAGCCGCACCCTACAGGGGGCCTACGAGCAGTACTTC; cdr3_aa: CASSRTLQGAYEQYF
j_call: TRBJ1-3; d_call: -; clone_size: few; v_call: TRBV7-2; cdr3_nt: TGTGCCAGCAGAGCGTTTGGGGGTGACGGAAACACCATATATTTT; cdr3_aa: CASRAFGGDGNTIYF
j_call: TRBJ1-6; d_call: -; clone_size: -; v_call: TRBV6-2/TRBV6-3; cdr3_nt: TGTGCCAGCAGTGGAGAGGGACATGGGATCGCCTATAATTCACCCCTCCACTTT; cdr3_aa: CASSGEGHGIAYNSPLHF
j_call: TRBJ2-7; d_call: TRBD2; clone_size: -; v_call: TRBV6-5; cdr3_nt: TGTGCCAGCAGCCCAGGGACTAGCGGGGGCTACGAGCAGTACTTC; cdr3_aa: CASSPGTSGGYEQYF
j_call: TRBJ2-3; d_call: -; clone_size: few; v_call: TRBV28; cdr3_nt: TGTGCCAGCAGTTTTAGGGTCGGCGATACGCAGTATTTT; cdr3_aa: CASSFRVGDTQYF
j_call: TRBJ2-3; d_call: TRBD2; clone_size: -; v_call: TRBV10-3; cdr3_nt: TGTGCCATCAGTGCGGAAACTAGCGGGGTAACAGATACGCAGTATTTT; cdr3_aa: CAISAETSGVTDTQYF
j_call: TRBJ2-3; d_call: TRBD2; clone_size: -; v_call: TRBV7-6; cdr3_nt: TGTGCCAGCAGCTTTGGACTAGCGGAGAACACAGATACGCAGTATTTT; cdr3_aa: CASSFGLAENTDTQYF
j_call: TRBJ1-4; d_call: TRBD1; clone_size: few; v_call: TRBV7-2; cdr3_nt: TGTGCCAGCAGCTTAGTGGGGACAGGGGGTGAAAAACTGTTTTTT; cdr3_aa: CASSLVGTGGEKLFF
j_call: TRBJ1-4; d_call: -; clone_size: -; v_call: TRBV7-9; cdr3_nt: TGTGCCAGCCGAGCTGGCTTGTCTGAAAAACTGTTTTTT; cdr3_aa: CASRAGLSEKLFF
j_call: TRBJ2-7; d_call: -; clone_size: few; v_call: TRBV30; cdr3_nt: TGTGCCTGGAGTGTTGGAACAGGGATTTCCTACGAGCAGTACTTC; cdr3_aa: CAWSVGTGISYEQYF
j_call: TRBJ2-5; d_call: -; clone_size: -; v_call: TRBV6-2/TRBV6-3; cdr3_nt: TGTGCCAGCAGTTCCTTGCGACGACAGGAAGAGACCCAGTACTTC; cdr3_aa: CASSSLRRQEETQYF
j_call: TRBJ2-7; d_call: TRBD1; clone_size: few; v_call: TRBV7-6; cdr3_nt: TGTGCCAGCAGCCCCAGGGACAGTGTTCCTTTCTACGAGCAGTACTTC; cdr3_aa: CASSPRDSVPFYEQYF
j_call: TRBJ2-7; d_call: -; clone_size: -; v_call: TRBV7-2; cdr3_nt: TGTGCCAGCAGCTTTGGGAAGGGGCTAGTTTACGAGCAGTACTTC; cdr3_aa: CASSFGKGLVYEQYF
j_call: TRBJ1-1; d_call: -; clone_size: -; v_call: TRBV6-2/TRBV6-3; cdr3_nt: TGTGCCAGCAGGATAGGGACGGTTGAAGCTTTCTTT; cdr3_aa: CASRIGTVEAFF
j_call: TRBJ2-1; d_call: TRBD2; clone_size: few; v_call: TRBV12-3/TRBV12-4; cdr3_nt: TGTGCCAGCAGTTTAGGGGCTAGCGGGGGGGCAGTGGCCTACAATGAGCAGTTCTTC; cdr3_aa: CASSLGASGGAVAYNEQFF
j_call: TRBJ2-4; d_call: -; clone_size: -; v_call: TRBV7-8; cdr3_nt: TGTGCCAGCACCTTAGAATGGACCCAGACGGTCGAAAACATTCAGTACTTC; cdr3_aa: CASTLEWTQTVENIQYF
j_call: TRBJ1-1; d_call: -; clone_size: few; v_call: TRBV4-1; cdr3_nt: TGCGCCAGCAGCCAAGCGGGGGGGGAGAGAACTGAAGCTTTCTTT; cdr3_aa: CASSQAGGERTEAFF
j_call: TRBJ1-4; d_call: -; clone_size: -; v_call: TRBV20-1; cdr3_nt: TGCAGTGCTAGAGACTTCTTGACTAATGAAAAACTGTTTTTT; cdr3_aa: CSARDFLTNEKLFF
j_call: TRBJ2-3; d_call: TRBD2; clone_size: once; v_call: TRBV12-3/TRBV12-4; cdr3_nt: TGTGCCAGCAGTCCTGACGGGGGGGGTGTTACGCAGTATTTT; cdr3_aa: CASSPDGGGVTQYF